This section outlines one T cell receptor (beta chain) sequence together with its context. Its antigen remains unidentified. The input lacks base qualities; no much larger clone sits a single base away. Sample treatment or condition, as interpreted from the label and publication: live attenuated yellow fever vaccine strain. At every blood-draw timepoint, two biological replicates of bulk PBMCs were collected. A standard Ficoll-Paque protocol was used to isolate PBMCs from peripheral blood. RNA was extracted with TriZol from bulk PBMCs, CD4 and CD8 fractions, and dextramer-positive and dextramer-negative fractions. The entry originates in a study of T cells after yellow fever vaccination (dated by TCRdb to between 2018 and 2020). General notes on the study: Libraries from fractions with low cell numbers were prepared with the SMART-Seq v4 Ultra Low Input RNA kit. To follow T-cell clones before and after primary and booster YFV17D yellow fever vaccination, bulk TCR alpha and beta repertoires were sequenced over time. Two healthy male donors made up the cohort, one aged 18 to 29 years and the other aged 30 to 40 years. Blood was collected at multiple timepoints before and after primary and secondary immunization, and bulk PBMC replicates and cell subsets were isolated. The full study reports these points: The secondary T-cell response was weaker than the primary response but faster, peaking on day 5 instead of day 15. After the booster, most of the clones that had expanded following primary vaccination were detected again (almost 98% of CD4 and roughly 90% of CD8), which suggests that memory was broadly maintained. Computational filtering was required because FACS-sorted repertoires could contain abundant contaminating clonotypes from the bulk population. A small share of clonotypes was detected in both CD4 and CD8 compartments, with the overlap likely arising from convergent recombination. The study included only a couple of donors, which limits how far the findings can be generalized.

TCR cDNA was made using 5'RACE template switching, a step that added a universal primer site and unique molecular identifiers. Priming for cDNA synthesis came from both the TCR alpha and TCR beta constant segments. Two PCR steps were used to amplify libraries, with sample barcodes and sequencing adapters being added in the second step. Sequencing of libraries was performed on Illumina HiSeq 2500 (2x100 bp) or NovaSeq (2x150 bp). In the paper's pipeline: Reads were demultiplexed and collapsed into UMI consensus sequences with MIGEC, and V(D)J alignment was performed with MiXCR. Vaccine-responding clonotypes were identified with edgeR using replicate PBMC samples, with FDR below 0.01 and a log2 fold change above 5 up to day 15 being required. Each bulk clonotype received a CD4 or CD8 identity based on whether the sequenced CD4 or CD8 repertoire contained that clonotype at higher abundance. Using fastp trimming at Q25 and MiXCR clonotype assembly, TCRdb reanalyzed the public sequencing data and kept in-frame beta chains. Identical CDR3 protein sequences are pooled into one entry, listed with their most common genes and DNA. It is TCRdb's table, rather than the study itself, that gives the V and J calls and clone size. This sample comprises hundreds of thousands of distinct CDR3 sequences, approximately 13% of them detected only once. The ten biggest clones cover more than 13% of the sample.

The CDR3, from cysteine to phenylalanine, totals 14 residues. Here the CDR3 DNA is all that survives: 42 bases in frame from base 1. CDR1 DFQATT and CDR2 SNEGSKA were looked up in the germline V gene (reference sequence). V is clipped by 6 bases and J by 7 bases, and the sequence between their germline boundaries is 22 bases long. This clonotype was obtained from a man aged 25-45 years who received the YFV17D yellow fever vaccine. Sequencing was performed on PBMCs, taken on the day of the yellow fever booster vaccination. The sequence is built from TRBV20-1 and TRBJ2-7; the D gene is perhaps TRBD2, from 6 matching bases. The DNA sequence is TGCAGTGCAACCCCTCAGGGACGGGAGCGAGAGCAGTACTTC. Its coded protein is CSATPQGREREQYF.